This T cell receptor (beta chain) was obtained from a study of T cell responses to AZD1222 COVID-19 vaccine. Points from the study as a whole: Across spike, vaccine-associated CD4 TCRs were found, dominant at 160-218 and 743-854. There were repertoire samples only from the period after the peak T cell response. Nearly half of the spike-specific TCRs reportedly recognize variant regions that carry no mutations.

Sequenced by immunoSEQ multiplex PCR; TCRdb stores in-frame clones only, minus some. The repertoire includes 250,000 to 300,000 clones, almost 95% of them detected once, and approximately 0.52% sits in the top ten. About this clone itself: Its specificity is unknown.

CDR3 size: 14 residues. V was clipped by 5 bases and J by 2 bases, with 10 bases between them. Germline-derived CDR1 and CDR2 are LNHDA and SQIVND (reference sequence). The clonotype originates from an adult who received the AZD1222 COVID-19 vaccine. V and J are TRBV19 and TRBJ1-5; TRBD1 might be the D (5 bases). Sequencing used peripheral blood, obtained 28 days after the second AZD1222 dose. CDR3 in DNA: TGTGCCAGTAGTCAAGGGGCAGGCAATCAGCCCCAGCATTTT. Its protein is CASSQGAGNQPQHF.